This is a list of T cell receptor beta chains from one sample in a study of blood T cell repertoires in COVID-19. Method: immunoSEQ multiplex PCR; TCRdb's copy keeps in-frame clones and lacks some. The sample has about 270,000 clones, 85% to 90% seen once. Sequenced material: PBMCs or T cells enriched from blood (not recorded which). The receptors were sampled from a woman aged 18-29 years who had recovered from COVID-19. The conserved cysteine and the conserved F or W are not part of the CDR3 here. Each record gives: CDR3 protein, V gene, J gene.

CDR3: ASSIGTVSSYEQY
V: TRBV19
J: TRBJ2-7

CDR3: ASGFLLPPEYNSPLH
V: TRBV12-5
J: TRBJ1-6

CDR3: ASSLEGQGVSNQPQH
V: TRBV5-5
J: TRBJ1-5

CDR3: ASTRGAGGPETQY
V: TRBV5-4
J: TRBJ2-5

CDR3: ASRLGGNTEAF
V: TRBV12-3/TRBV12-4
J: TRBJ1-1

CDR3: ATSKKDRANSPLH
V: TRBV15
J: TRBJ1-6

CDR3: ASSQLPRRGEETQY
V: TRBV3-1/TRBV3-2
J: TRBJ2-5

CDR3: ASSGQSEKLF
V: TRBV2
J: TRBJ1-4

CDR3: ASSQERTGKAEAF
V: TRBV14
J: TRBJ1-1

CDR3: ASSWGQGGTEAF
V: TRBV5-6
J: TRBJ1-1

CDR3: SAGTVDEKLF
V: TRBV29-1
J: TRBJ1-4

CDR3: ASSQYGGTSGVNSLYNEQF
V: TRBV4-2
J: TRBJ2-1

CDR3: ASSTLAGGADTQY
V: TRBV9
J: TRBJ2-3

CDR3: ASSLATGRYGYT
V: TRBV7-2
J: TRBJ1-2

CDR3: ASREAGPHYGYT
V: TRBV27
J: TRBJ1-2

CDR3: ASRPGQGYNSPLH
V: TRBV25-1
J: TRBJ1-6

CDR3: ASSEAGGNYGYT
V: TRBV2
J: TRBJ1-2

CDR3: ASSLSGGRNEQF
V: TRBV3-1/TRBV3-2
J: TRBJ2-1

CDR3: ASSQGPLRSSYEQY
V: TRBV14
J: TRBJ2-7

CDR3: ASSFQGLYGYT
V: TRBV28
J: TRBJ1-2

CDR3: ASRPLGQLNQPQH
V: TRBV2
J: TRBJ1-5

CDR3: ASSIGDSRPPY
V: TRBV19
J: TRBJ2-5

CDR3: ASSIEDRDGDTQY
V: TRBV19
J: TRBJ2-3

CDR3: ASSDSGGPYEQY
V: TRBV2
J: TRBJ2-7

CDR3: ASSEFYRAEAF
V: TRBV11-3
J: TRBJ1-1

CDR3: ASVRDTVSGNTIY
V: TRBV19
J: TRBJ1-3

CDR3: ASSLDRAQPQH
V: TRBV7-9
J: TRBJ1-5

CDR3: ASSQGEGEGSEQY
V: TRBV4-2
J: TRBJ2-7

CDR3: ASSFRTANEKLF
V: TRBV7-9
J: TRBJ1-4

CDR3: ASSIGTGGEQY
V: TRBV4-1
J: TRBJ2-7

CDR3: ASSDGVHYGYT
V: TRBV25-1
J: TRBJ1-2

CDR3: ASSLTPRNYGYT
V: TRBV7-6
J: TRBJ1-2

CDR3: ASSLPGLEQY
V: TRBV12-3/TRBV12-4
J: TRBJ2-7

CDR3: ASRSTVNTEAF
V: TRBV12-3/TRBV12-4
J: TRBJ1-1

CDR3: ASSRGGTIKNYGYT
V: TRBV6-2/TRBV6-3
J: TRBJ1-2

CDR3: ASLPLRLPNYGYT
V: TRBV19
J: TRBJ1-2

CDR3: ASSPERGEQF
V: TRBV5-1
J: TRBJ2-1

CDR3: ASSAVAGGQGETQY
V: TRBV9
J: TRBJ2-5

CDR3: ASSESIWETQY
V: TRBV6-9
J: TRBJ2-5

CDR3: ASSIEGGLTYNEQF
V: TRBV19
J: TRBJ2-1

CDR3: ASSRSGDMNTEAF
V: TRBV5-1
J: TRBJ1-1

CDR3: ASSPGQGKTEAF
V: TRBV5-1
J: TRBJ1-1

CDR3: SASMGASAF
V: TRBV20-1
J: TRBJ1-1

CDR3: ASSKTGVGEKLF
V: TRBV9
J: TRBJ1-4

CDR3: ASSPDSFYGYT
V: TRBV11-2
J: TRBJ1-2

CDR3: ASSWDSLGEAF
V: TRBV11-2
J: TRBJ1-1

CDR3: ASSPRADSLSFYNSPLH
V: TRBV3-1/TRBV3-2
J: TRBJ1-6